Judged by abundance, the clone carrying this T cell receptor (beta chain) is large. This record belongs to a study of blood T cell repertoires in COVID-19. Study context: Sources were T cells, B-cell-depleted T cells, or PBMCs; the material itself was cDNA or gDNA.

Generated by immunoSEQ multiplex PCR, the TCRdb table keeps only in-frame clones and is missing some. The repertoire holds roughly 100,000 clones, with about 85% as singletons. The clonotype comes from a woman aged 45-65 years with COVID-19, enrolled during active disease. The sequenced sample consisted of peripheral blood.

The CDR3 spells CASIPEEGTNLRDEQFF. Written as DNA, the CDR3 is TGTGCCAGCATCCCTGAAGAGGGGACTAACCTAAGGGATGAGCAGTTCTTC. The chain joins TRBV28 to TRBJ2-1, with 7 bases identical to TRBD2. Trimming removed 7 bases from V and 8 bases from J; junction bases left unmatched: 20. The CDR3 runs to 17 residues. Germline lookup yields CDR1 MDHEN and CDR2 SYDVKM.